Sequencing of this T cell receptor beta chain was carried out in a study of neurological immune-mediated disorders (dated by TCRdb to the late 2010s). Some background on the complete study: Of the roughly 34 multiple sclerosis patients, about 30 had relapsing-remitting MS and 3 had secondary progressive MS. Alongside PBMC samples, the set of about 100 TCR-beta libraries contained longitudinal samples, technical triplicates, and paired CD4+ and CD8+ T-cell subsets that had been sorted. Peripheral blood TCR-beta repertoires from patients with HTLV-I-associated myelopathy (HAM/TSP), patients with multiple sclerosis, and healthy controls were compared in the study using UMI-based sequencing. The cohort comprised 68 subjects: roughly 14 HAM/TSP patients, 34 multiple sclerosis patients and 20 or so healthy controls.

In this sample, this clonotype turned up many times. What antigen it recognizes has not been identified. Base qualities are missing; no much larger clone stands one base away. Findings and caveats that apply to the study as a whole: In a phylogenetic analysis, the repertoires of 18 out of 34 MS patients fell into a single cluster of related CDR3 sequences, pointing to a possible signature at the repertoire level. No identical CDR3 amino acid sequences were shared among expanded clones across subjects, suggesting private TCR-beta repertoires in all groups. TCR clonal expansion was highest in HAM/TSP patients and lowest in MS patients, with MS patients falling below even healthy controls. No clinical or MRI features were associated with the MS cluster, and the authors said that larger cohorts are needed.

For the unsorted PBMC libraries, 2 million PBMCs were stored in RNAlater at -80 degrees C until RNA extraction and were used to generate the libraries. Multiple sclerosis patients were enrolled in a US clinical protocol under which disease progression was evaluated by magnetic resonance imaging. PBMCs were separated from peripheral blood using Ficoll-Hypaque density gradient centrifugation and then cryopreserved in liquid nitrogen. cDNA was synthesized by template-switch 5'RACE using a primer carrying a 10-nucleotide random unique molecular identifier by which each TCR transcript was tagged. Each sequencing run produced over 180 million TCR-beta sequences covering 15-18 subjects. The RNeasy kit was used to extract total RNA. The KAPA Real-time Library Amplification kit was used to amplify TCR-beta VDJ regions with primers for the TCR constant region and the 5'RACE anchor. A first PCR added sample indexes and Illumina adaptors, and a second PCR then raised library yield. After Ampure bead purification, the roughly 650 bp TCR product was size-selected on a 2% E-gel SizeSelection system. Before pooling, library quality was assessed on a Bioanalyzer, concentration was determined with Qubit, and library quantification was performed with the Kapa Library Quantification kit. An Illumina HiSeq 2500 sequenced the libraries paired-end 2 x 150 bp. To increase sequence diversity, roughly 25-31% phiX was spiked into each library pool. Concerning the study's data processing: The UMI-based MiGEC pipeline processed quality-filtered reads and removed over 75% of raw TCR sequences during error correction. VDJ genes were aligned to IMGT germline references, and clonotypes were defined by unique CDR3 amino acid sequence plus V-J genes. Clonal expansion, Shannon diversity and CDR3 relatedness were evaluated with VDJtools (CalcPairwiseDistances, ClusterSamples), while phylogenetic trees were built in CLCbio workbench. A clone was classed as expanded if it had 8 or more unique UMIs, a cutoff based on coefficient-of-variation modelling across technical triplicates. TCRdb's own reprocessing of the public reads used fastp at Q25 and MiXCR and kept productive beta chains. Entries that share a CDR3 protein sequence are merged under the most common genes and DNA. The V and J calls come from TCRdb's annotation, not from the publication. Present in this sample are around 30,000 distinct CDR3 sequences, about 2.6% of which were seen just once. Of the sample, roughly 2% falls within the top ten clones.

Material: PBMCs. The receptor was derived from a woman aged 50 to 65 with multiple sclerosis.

The CDR3 reads as follows: CASSASRDTQYF. Here is the DNA: TGTGCCAGCAGCGCCTCTAGAGATACGCAGTATTTT. The chain was built from TRBV7-2 and TRBJ2-3, with no confident D gene call. Relative to germline, V is 5 bases shorter and J is 5 bases shorter, with 8 bases between their ends. The germline V gene specifies SGHTA as CDR1 and FQGNSA as CDR2. Inclusive of the bounding cysteine and phenylalanine, the CDR3 is 12 residues long. The retained sequence is limited to the CDR3, 36 bases, with the frame set at the first base.